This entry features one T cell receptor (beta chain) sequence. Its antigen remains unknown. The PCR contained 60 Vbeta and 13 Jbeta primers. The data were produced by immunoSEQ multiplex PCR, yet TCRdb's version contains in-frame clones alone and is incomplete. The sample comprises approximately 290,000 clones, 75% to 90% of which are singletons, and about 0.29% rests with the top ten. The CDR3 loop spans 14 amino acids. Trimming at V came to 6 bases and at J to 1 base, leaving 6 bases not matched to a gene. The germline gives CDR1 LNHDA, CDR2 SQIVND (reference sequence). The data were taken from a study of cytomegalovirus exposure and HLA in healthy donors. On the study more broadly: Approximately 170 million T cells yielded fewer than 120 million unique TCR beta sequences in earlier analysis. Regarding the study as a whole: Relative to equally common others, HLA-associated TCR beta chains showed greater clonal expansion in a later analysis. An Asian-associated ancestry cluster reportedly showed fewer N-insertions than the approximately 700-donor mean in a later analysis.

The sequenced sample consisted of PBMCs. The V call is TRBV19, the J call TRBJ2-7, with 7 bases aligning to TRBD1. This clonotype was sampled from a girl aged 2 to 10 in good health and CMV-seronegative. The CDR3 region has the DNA TGTGCCAGTAGCGACAGGGTTGGGTCCTACGAGCAGTACTTC. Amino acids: CASSDRVGSYEQYF. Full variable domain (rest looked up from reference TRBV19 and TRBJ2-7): DGGITQSPKYLFRKEGQNVTLSCEQNLNHDAMYWYRQDPGQGLRLIYYSQIVNDFQKGDIAEGYSVSREKKESFPLTVTSAQKNPTAFYLCASSDRVGSYEQYFGPGTRLTVT.